The 23 T cell receptor beta chains given below trace back to one sample, sequenced in a study of T cells after yellow fever vaccination. Via MiXCR, TCRdb re-called the 5' RACE reads, giving one row per CDR3 protein. The data hold 300,000 to 350,000 distinct CDR3 sequences, with 8% to 9.5% observed a single time. Specimen: PBMCs, collected roughly 45 days after the first yellow fever vaccination. The receptors were sampled from a young man who received the YFV17D yellow fever vaccine.

The chain uses TRBV25-1 and TRBJ2-7; D is undetermined. V lost 1 base to trimming and J lost 2 bases, with 9 bases between them. CDR3 length equals 14 residues. Per germline, CDR1 MGHDK and CDR2 SYGVNS. The CDR3 coding sequence is TGTGCCAGCAGTGAATCGGGCAGTACCTACGAGCAGTACTTC. Translating gives CASSESGSTYEQYF.

This clonotype appeared a few times. The chain links TRBV2 to TRBJ1-5, with TRBD1 matching 9 bases. Germline V gene lookup returns CDR1 SNHLY and CDR2 FYNNEI. V trimming: 6 bases; J trimming: 7 bases; junction bases outside the gene matches: 7. The CDR3 consists of 14 residues. The CDR3 reads CASRDRGRNQPQHF. The CDR3 DNA reads TGTGCCAGCAGAGACAGGGGGAGGAACCAGCCCCAGCATTTT.

This clonotype was seen more than once but under ten times. V gene TRBV20-1 combines with J gene TRBJ1-5; D gene unclear. This CDR3 has 16 residues. The V and J ends lost 4 bases and 5 bases respectively, with 21 bases between them. The germline CDR1 and CDR2 sequences are DFQATT and SNEGSKA (reference sequence). The CDR3 protein is CSATKDPGQAYQPQHF. In DNA, the CDR3 is TGCAGTGCTACCAAAGATCCCGGCCAGGCCTATCAGCCCCAGCATTTT.

This clonotype occurred a few times. The V gene is TRBV20-1, the J gene TRBJ2-7, with D perhaps matching TRBD2 (5 bases). V was cut by 1 base and J by 10 bases, with 11 bases left in between. This CDR3 spans 11 amino acids. The germline CDR1 and CDR2 sequences are DFQATT and SNEGSKA (reference sequence). CDR3 coding DNA: TGCAGTGCTAGAGTTCACGGGGTTCAGTACTTC. Translating it yields CSARVHGVQYF.

The CDR3 reads CASSRLGGGPTDTQYF. The DNA of the CDR3 is TGTGCCAGCTCACGGCTAGGAGGGGGGCCCACAGATACGCAGTATTTT. The chain employs TRBV18 and TRBJ2-3; D is possibly TRBD1 or TRBD2 (6 bases each). V lost 4 bases, J lost 2 bases, and 16 bases lay in between. Germline CDR1 and CDR2: KGHSH and LQKENI. There are 16 residues in the CDR3.

This clonotype was seen only a few times. V gene TRBV18 combines with J gene TRBJ1-1; a weak D match, TRBD1 (6 bases). Germline V CDR1 and CDR2: KGHSH, LQKENI. Between the trimmed V and J ends, which lost 5 bases and 3 bases, there was a span of 13 bases. The CDR3 has 14 amino acids. CDR3: CASSGGVRDTEAFF. The CDR3 nucleotides are TGTGCCAGCTCAGGGGGCGTTCGGGACACTGAAGCTTTCTTT.

The chain has TRBV10-3 and TRBJ1-3; D is perhaps TRBD1 (6 bases). Deletions cut 7 bases from V and 2 bases from J, with 9 bases between. The CDR3 spans 13 residues. Per the germline V gene, CDR1 is ENHRY and CDR2 is SYGVKD. CDR3 amino acids: CAITNRAGNTIYF. The CDR3 bases are TGTGCCATCACCAACAGGGCTGGAAACACCATATATTTT.

The table lists this clonotype with a few counts. The chain is built from TRBV6-1 and TRBJ2-5; TRBD1 aligns across 8 bases. CDR3 length: 16 residues. Unmatched junction bases numbered 13, after V lost 5 bases and J lost 5 bases. Per the germline V gene, CDR1 is MNHNS and CDR2 is SASEGT. CDR3 coding DNA: TGTGCCAGCAGTCTTCTACAGGGGGTTGGTCTCGAGACCCAGTACTTC. It yields the protein CASSLLQGVGLETQYF.

Regarding this clonotype: The junction departs from germline at one end; a sequencing error may be responsible. The chain joins TRBV7-3 to TRBJ2-1; TRBD1 matches 7 bases. CDR1 and CDR2 from the germline V gene are SGHTA and FQGTGA. The CDR3 totals 16 residues. This chain's CDR3 is CASSLYTGASYNKQFF. For the CDR3, the DNA is TGTGCCAGCAGCTTATATACAGGGGCCTCGTACAATAAGCAGTTCTTC.

This clonotype was detected many times. The chain uses TRBV4-3 and TRBJ2-1; tentative D call: TRBD1 (6 bases). Germline CDR1 reads LGHNA; CDR2 reads YSLEER. V shed 1 base and J shed 5 bases, with 12 bases lying between them. This CDR3 has 15 amino acids. The CDR3 nucleotides read TGCGCCAGCAGCCAAGTAGGACGGACAGACAATGAGCAGTTCTTC. It specifies CASSQVGRTDNEQFF.

This clonotype was seen a handful of times. The V and J genes are TRBV6-5 and TRBJ2-3; D is undetermined. V was cut by 4 bases and J by 4 bases, with 12 bases left in between. Germline CDR1 is MNHEY and CDR2 is SVGAGI. There are 14 residues in the CDR3. The CDR3 DNA reads TGTGCCAGCAGTTTGCAAATAGGGTCAGATACGCAGTATTTT. This translates into CASSLQIGSDTQYF.

This clonotype turned up a few times. The rearrangement uses TRBV7-6 and TRBJ1-3, with no clear D. Germline V gives CDR1 SGHVS, CDR2 FNYEAQ. The V end lost 2 bases, the J end lost 0 bases, and 14 bases lay between the germline ends. The CDR3 has 17 residues. This chain's CDR3 is CASSLIGIATSGNTIYF. DNA for the CDR3: TGTGCCAGCAGCTTAATAGGGATTGCGACCTCTGGAAACACCATATATTTT.

The genes are TRBV19 and TRBJ1-6; tentatively, D is TRBD1 (5 bases). V was shortened by 8 bases and J by 6 bases, with 11 bases between the two germline ends. Germline-derived CDR1 and CDR2 are LNHDA and SQIVND (reference sequence). The CDR3 has 13 residues. The DNA for the CDR3 is TGTGCCAGTGGGGGAATGAGTAATTCACCCCTCCACTTT. This translates into CASGGMSNSPLHF.

This clonotype was recorded at least ten times. This chain joins TRBV5-6 and TRBJ2-1; the match to TRBD2 covers 8 bases. Germline loops: CDR1 SGHDT, CDR2 YYEEEE. The CDR3 runs 15 residues. With 2 bases clipped from V and 8 bases from J, the junction kept 9 bases outside the gene matches. The CDR3 DNA follows: TGTGCCAGCAGCTTTGACCAGCGGGGGATCGATGAGCAGTTCTTC. Amino acids: CASSFDQRGIDEQFF. The complete variable domain, with remaining parts taken from reference TRBV5-6 and TRBJ2-1, reads DAGVTQSPTHLIKTRGQQVTLRCSPKSGHDTVSWYQQALGQGPQFIFQYYEEEERQRGNFPDRFSGHQFPNYSSELNVNALLLGDSALYLCASSFDQRGIDEQFFGPGTRLTVL.

This clonotype was counted between two and nine times. V usage is TRBV5-1 and J usage is TRBJ2-1, with 10 bases matching TRBD2. The CDR3 totals 16 residues. V trimming: 2 bases; J trimming: 0 bases; junction bases outside the gene matches: 2. Per germline, CDR1 SGHRS and CDR2 YFSETQ. The CDR3 here is CASSLIAGGSYNEQFF. The CDR3 DNA is TGCGCCAGCAGCTTAATAGCGGGGGGCTCCTACAATGAGCAGTTCTTC. The variable domain in full, completed from reference TRBV5-1 and TRBJ2-1, reads KAGVTQTPRYLIKTRGQQVTLSCSPISGHRSVSWYQQTPGQGLQFLFEYFSETQRNKGNFPGRFSGRQFSNSRSEMNVSTLELGDSALYLCASSLIAGGSYNEQFFGPGTRLTVL.

The V gene is TRBV5-4, the J gene TRBJ2-2, with a weak D call TRBD2 (5 bases). The CDR3 sequence is 14 residues long. Germline CDR1 and CDR2: SGHNT and YYREEE (reference sequence). The V end was cut by 3 bases, the J end by 7 bases, with 13 bases between. The CDR3 spells CASSSGIAIGELFF. CDR3 nucleotides: TGTGCCAGCAGCTCCGGGATTGCTATCGGGGAGCTGTTTTTT.

The V and J genes are TRBV3-1 and TRBJ2-2; perhaps TRBD2 as D (7 bases). V was trimmed by 8 bases and J by 1 base, leaving 26 bases between them. The CDR3 loop spans 19 amino acids. Germline loops: CDR1 LGHDT, CDR2 YNNKEL (reference sequence). The CDR3 DNA reads as TGTGCCAGCTCCAAAGAGGCTCTGGGGGCGGGGGTGAACACCGGGGAGCTGTTTTTT. This codes for CASSKEALGAGVNTGELFF.

This clonotype was counted between two and nine times. V usage is TRBV5-4 and J usage is TRBJ2-7; D gene ambiguous. The V gene lost 4 bases and the J gene lost 0 bases, with 11 bases spanning the gap. Germline CDR1 and CDR2: SGHNT and YYREEE (reference sequence). CDR3 length: 14 amino acids. CDR3 sequence: CASSPSWGSYEQYF. CDR3 coding DNA: TGTGCCAGCAGCCCGTCCTGGGGCTCCTACGAGCAGTACTTC.

The rearrangement joins TRBV5-1 to TRBJ2-1; the match to TRBD1 covers 8 bases. Germline V gene lookup returns CDR1 SGHRS and CDR2 YFSETQ. V shed 7 bases and J 6 bases; nucleotides not matched to a gene: 6. The CDR3 contains 13 residues. The CDR3 coding sequence is TGCGCCAGCGGGGGGACAGGTGCCAATGAGCAGTTCTTC. It specifies CASGGTGANEQFF.

This clonotype was detected only a few times. This chain joins TRBV12-3 or TRBV12-4 and TRBJ1-1; D uncertain. There are 11 residues in the CDR3. Trimming removed 2 bases from V and 6 bases from J, with 4 bases in between. The CDR3 region is CASSLYAEAFF. CDR3 bases: TGTGCCAGCAGTTTATACGCTGAAGCTTTCTTT.

This clonotype has a handful of counts. The V call is TRBV4-1, the J call TRBJ1-2, with 9 positions matching TRBD1. The CDR3 consists of 14 residues. The V segment lost 1 base and the J segment 7 bases; nucleotides outside the gene matches: 4. In germline, CDR1 is MGHRA, CDR2 YSYEKL. CDR3 residues: CASSQGDRDGGYTF. The DNA for the CDR3 is TGCGCCAGCAGCCAAGGGGACAGGGACGGTGGCTACACCTTC.

This clonotype came up many times. The chain carries TRBV18 and TRBJ1-1; tentative D call: TRBD1 (5 bases). This CDR3 has 16 residues. V was pared by 0 bases and J by 6 bases, with 17 bases between. Germline V CDR1 and CDR2: KGHSH, LQKENI. The CDR3 DNA is TGTGCCAGCTCACCACCGTGGGCCAGGGTGGCGGCTGAAGCTTTCTTT. Its translation: CASSPPWARVAAEAFF.

The chain combines TRBV5-6 with TRBJ1-5; D unclear. The CDR3 totals 13 residues. The germline V and J ends were trimmed by 2 bases and 3 bases, with 6 bases remaining between them. Germline CDR1 reads SGHDT; CDR2 reads YYEEEE. CDR3 coding DNA: TGTGCCAGCAGCTTCGGTTACAATCAGCCCCAGCATTTT. Translation: CASSFGYNQPQHF.